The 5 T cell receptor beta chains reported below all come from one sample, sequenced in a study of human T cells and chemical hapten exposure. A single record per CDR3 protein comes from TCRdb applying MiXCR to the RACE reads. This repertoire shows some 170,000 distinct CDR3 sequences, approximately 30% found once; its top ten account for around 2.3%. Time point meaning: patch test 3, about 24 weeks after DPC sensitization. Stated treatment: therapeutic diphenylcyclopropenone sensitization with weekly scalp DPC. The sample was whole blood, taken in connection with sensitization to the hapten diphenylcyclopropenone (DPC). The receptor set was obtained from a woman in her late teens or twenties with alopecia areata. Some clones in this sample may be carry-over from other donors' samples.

The CDR3 DNA sequence: TGCAGCGTTGAAGATCGCAGGGGAAATGGCTACACCTTC. This codes for CSVEDRRGNGYTF. The chain recombines TRBV29-1 with TRBJ1-2; the D gene is possibly TRBD1 (6 bases). The CDR3 loop spans 13 amino acids. Germline assignment: CDR1 SQVTM and CDR2 ANQGSEA. V was clipped by 0 bases and J by 6 bases, with 11 bases between them.

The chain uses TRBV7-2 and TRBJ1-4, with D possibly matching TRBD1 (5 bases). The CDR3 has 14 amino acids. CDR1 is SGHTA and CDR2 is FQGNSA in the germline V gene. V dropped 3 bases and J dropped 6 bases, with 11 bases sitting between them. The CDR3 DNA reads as TGTGCCAGCAGCTTCGGCAGGGCCCATGAAAAACTGTTTTTT. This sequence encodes CASSFGRAHEKLFF.

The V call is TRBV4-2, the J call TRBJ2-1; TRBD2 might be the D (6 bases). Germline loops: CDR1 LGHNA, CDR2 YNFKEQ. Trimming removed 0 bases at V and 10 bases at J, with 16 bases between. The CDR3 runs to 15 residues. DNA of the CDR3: TGTGCCAGCAGCCAAGAGTCACTAGCTCTGCGGGAGCAGTTCTTC. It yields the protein CASSQESLALREQFF.

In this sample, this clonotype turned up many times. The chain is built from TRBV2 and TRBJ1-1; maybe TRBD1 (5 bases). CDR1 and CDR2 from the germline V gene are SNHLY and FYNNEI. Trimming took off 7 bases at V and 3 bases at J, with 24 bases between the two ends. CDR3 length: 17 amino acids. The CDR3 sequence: CASNPDGPGWFDTEAFF. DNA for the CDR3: TGTGCCAGCAACCCGGATGGCCCAGGGTGGTTTGACACTGAAGCTTTCTTT.

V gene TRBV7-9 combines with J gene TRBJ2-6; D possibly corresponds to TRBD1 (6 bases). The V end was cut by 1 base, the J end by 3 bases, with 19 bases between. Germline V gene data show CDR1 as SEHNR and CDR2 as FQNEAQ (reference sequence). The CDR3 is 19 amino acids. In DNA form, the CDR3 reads TGTGCCAGCAGCTTAGGGCCTCAGGGGCTCGCAAGTGGGGCCAACGTCCTGACTTTC. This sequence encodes CASSLGPQGLASGANVLTF.